A single T cell receptor beta chain is shown here with its context. Its target is not known. Produced via immunoSEQ multiplex PCR; TCRdb's table is partial and in-frame only. This repertoire shows fewer than 1 million clones, about 96% found once; its top ten account for 0.2% to 0.25%. Trimming removed 7 bases at V and 3 bases at J, with 13 bases between. This CDR3 is 13 amino acids long. From germline, CDR1 is MDHEN and CDR2 SYDVKM. The entry originates in a study of shared clonotypes between healthy human individuals. Study at large: Donors had three CD4 naive, three CD4 memory, two CD8 naive and one CD8 memory plate apiece.

CD45RO-negative, CCR7-selected cells formed the naive CD8 fraction, which excluded terminally differentiated effector memory CD45RA+ cells. Findings of the study overall: A limitation of the genetic and exposure-history diversity represented arose from few donors. Although depth was large, rarefaction showed that sequencing of the sorted subsets was incomplete.

This chain uses TRBV28 with TRBJ2-7; possibly TRBD2 for D (5 bases). Material for sequencing was naive CD8+ T cells sorted from blood. The receptor comes from a man aged 30-40 years in good health. Written as DNA, the CDR3 is TGTGCCAGCACGTCGGGATTTGTCTACGAGCAGTACTTC. Translating it yields CASTSGFVYEQYF.